Shown below are 17 T cell receptor beta chains from a single sample sequenced in a study of cytomegalovirus exposure and HLA in healthy donors. The PCR used 60 Vbeta and 13 Jbeta primers. TCRdb's copy holds only in-frame clones and misses some; the assay was immunoSEQ multiplex PCR. The table lists almost 85,000 clones, about 77% of them singletons. The sequencing input was PBMCs. These receptors were obtained from a male donor in good health and CMV-seropositive.

This chain links TRBV5-4 with TRBJ1-2, with a possible D match to TRBD1 (5 bases). Per the germline V gene, CDR1 is SGHNT and CDR2 is YYREEE (reference sequence). Trimming left V 4 bases short and J 0 bases short, with 19 bases between. The CDR3 is 17 residues long. In nucleotides, the CDR3 is TGTGCCAGCAGCCCTGGTGACAGATCCCTAACTAACTATGGCTACACCTTC. Its translation is CASSPGDRSLTNYGYTF.

The rearrangement links TRBV6-1 to TRBJ2-3; 7 bases are shared with TRBD1. With V trimmed by 6 bases and J by 2 bases, 5 bases remained unmatched. The CDR3 spans 14 residues. Germline CDR1 is MNHNS and CDR2 is SASEGT. For the CDR3, the DNA is TGTGCCAGCAGACAGGGGCCCCTCACAGATACGCAGTATTTT. Amino acids: CASRQGPLTDTQYF.

The chain links TRBV30 to TRBJ1-2; D not resolved. CDR3 length: 13 residues. Germline CDR1 GTSNPN, CDR2 SVGIG (reference sequence). Trimming shortened V by 3 bases and J by 8 bases, and 16 bases separated the two germline ends. Here the CDR3 reads CAWSDVASSGYTF. CDR3 in DNA: TGTGCCTGGAGCGACGTAGCTAGTTCCGGCTACACCTTC.

The genes are TRBV11-2 and TRBJ2-5; D perhaps matches TRBD2 (6 bases). The CDR3 consists of 15 residues. Germline CDR1 and CDR2: SGHAT and FQNNGV. V was trimmed by 0 bases and J by 5 bases, leaving 13 bases between them. CDR3 bases: TGTGCCAGCAGCTTAGATCGCGGGGCGGTGGAGACCCAGTACTTC. It is translated as CASSLDRGAVETQYF.

The rearrangement uses TRBV6-5 and TRBJ1-2; TRBD1 matches at 7 bases. In germline, CDR1 is MNHEY, CDR2 SVGAGI. The CDR3 is 12 amino acids. The ends lost 6 bases at V and 6 bases at J; junction bases unmatched: 4. This CDR3 reads CASRTGFHGYTF. The CDR3 nucleotides read TGTGCCAGCAGGACAGGGTTCCATGGCTACACCTTC.

The rearrangement joins TRBV6-1 to TRBJ1-1, with no clear D. In germline, CDR1 is MNHNS, CDR2 SASEGT. The CDR3 runs to 13 residues. With 6 bases removed from V and 0 bases from J, the gap between germline ends came to 8 bases. CDR3 DNA: TGTGCCAGCAGGAGAGGGATGAACACTGAAGCTTTCTTT. It yields the protein CASRRGMNTEAFF.

J is TRBJ2-7 and V is TRBV4-2; D might be TRBD1 (5 bases). The CDR3 runs to 15 residues. The V gene lost 0 bases and the J gene lost 1 base, with 10 bases spanning the gap. Germline CDR1 LGHNA, CDR2 YNFKEQ. The CDR3 reads CASSQDAAGSYEQYF. CDR3 in DNA: TGTGCCAGCAGCCAAGATGCGGCAGGGTCCTACGAGCAGTACTTC.

The chain carries TRBV28 and TRBJ2-7, with no clear D. The CDR3 covers 11 residues. Between the trimmed V and J ends, which lost 1 base and 6 bases, there was a span of 4 bases. The germline V gene has CDR1 MDHEN and CDR2 SYDVKM. The CDR3 DNA is TGTGCCAGCAGTTTATCCGGCGAGCAGTACTTC. It specifies CASSLSGEQYF.

The gene calls are TRBV5-4 and TRBJ1-4; D might be TRBD1 (5 bases). Germline CDR1 reads SGHNT; CDR2 reads YYREEE (reference sequence). V lost 4 bases to trimming and J lost 7 bases, with 20 bases between them. The CDR3 sequence is 16 residues long. The CDR3 DNA reads TGTGCCAGCAGCCATCAGACCCAGGGTAATGGTGAAAAACTGTTTTTT. Translated, it gives CASSHQTQGNGEKLFF.

The chain links TRBV28 to TRBJ1-5, with D maybe TRBD1 (5 bases). V lost 10 bases and J 4 bases, leaving 20 bases between the germline ends. The CDR3 covers 15 residues. The germline V gene encodes CDR1 MDHEN and CDR2 SYDVKM. For the CDR3, the DNA is TGTGCCACCAGGGCCGACAGTCGACGTAATCAGCCCCAGCATTTT. It encodes CATRADSRRNQPQHF.

This clone was seen more than once but under ten times. V and J are TRBV5-4 and TRBJ2-7; possible D gene TRBD2, 6 bases. CDR1 SGHNT and CDR2 YYREEE come from the germline V gene (reference sequence). The CDR3 is 14 amino acids. V lost 0 bases, J lost 6 bases, and 13 bases lay in between. CDR3 protein: CASSLAGERGEQYF. The CDR3 DNA reads TGTGCCAGCAGCTTGGCGGGAGAACGAGGCGAGCAGTACTTC.

This clone has only one observation. The chain couples TRBV5-6 to TRBJ2-7, with TRBD2 matching over 7 bases. CDR1 and CDR2 from the germline V gene are SGHDT and YYEEEE. The J segment lost 3 bases and the V segment lost 4 bases, leaving 7 bases of the junction unmatched. This CDR3 has 14 amino acids. The DNA for the CDR3 is TGTGCCAGCAGCGTGTGGGGGGGTCACTACGAGCAGTACTTC. Translating it yields CASSVWGGHYEQYF.

The chain employs TRBV19 and TRBJ2-1; D perhaps matches TRBD1 (5 bases). V lost 6 bases and J lost 5, with 8 bases in between. CDR1 is LNHDA and CDR2 is SQIVND in the germline V gene (reference sequence). CDR3 length: 12 amino acids. CDR3 region: CASRYRNNEQFF. The CDR3 nucleotides read TGTGCCAGTAGGTACAGGAACAATGAGCAGTTCTTC.

The chain employs TRBV11-3 and TRBJ2-1; 11 bases map to TRBD2. CDR1 and CDR2 (germline): SGHNT, YENEEA. The junction had 3 bases not matched to a gene; V was cut back by 1 base and J by 4 bases. The CDR3 sequence is 16 residues long. CDR3 sequence: CASSLGTSGWYNEQFF. CDR3 DNA: TGTGCCAGCAGCTTAGGGACTAGCGGGTGGTACAATGAGCAGTTCTTC.

The chain combines TRBV4-1 with TRBJ1-1, with TRBD1 identical over 7 bases. The V gene's germline CDR1 is MGHRA and CDR2 YSYEKL. The CDR3 length is 13 residues. V lost 0 bases and J lost 10; bases outside the gene matches: 5. The CDR3 DNA sequence: TGCGCCAGCAGCCAAGAAGGGACAGAGGCAGCTTTCTTT. This gives the protein CASSQEGTEAAFF.

The chain recombines TRBV5-1 with TRBJ1-6; no clear D gene. The length of the CDR3 is 15 residues. The germline CDR1 and CDR2 sequences are SGHRS and YFSETQ. Trimming stripped 0 bases from V and 6 bases from J, with 10 bases between. The CDR3: CASSLALTANSPLHF. Here the CDR3 DNA reads TGCGCCAGCAGCTTGGCCCTCACAGCTAATTCACCCCTCCACTTT.

This sequence joins TRBV28 and TRBJ2-7; 7 bases are a match to TRBD1. This CDR3 contains 15 residues. J was trimmed by 3 bases and V by 6 bases; bases with no gene match: 11. CDR1 is MDHEN, CDR2 SYDVKM, per germline. The CDR3 here is CASSPATGRGYEQYF. For the CDR3, the DNA is TGTGCCAGCAGCCCCGCGACAGGGAGAGGCTACGAGCAGTACTTC.